Given below is one TCR beta chain in context. This CDR3 comprises 15 residues. V gave up 3 bases and J gave up 4 bases, with 13 bases separating them. Germline V gene lookup returns CDR1 SGHAT and CDR2 FQDESV (reference sequence). Assay: immunoSEQ multiplex PCR; the TCRdb copy retains only in-frame clones and omits some. This table has under 60,000 clones, 87% appearing once. The data were obtained in a study of blood T cell repertoires in COVID-19. Sequenced material: peripheral blood. V and J are TRBV11-1 and TRBJ2-1, with D possibly TRBD1 on 6 matching bases. The clonotype comes from a human donor with acute or convalescent COVID-19. The donor label of this sample is uncertain. The CDR3, as DNA: TGTGCCAGCAGCTTTACCGGGACACAATACAATGAGCAGTTCTTC. It encodes CASSFTGTQYNEQFF.